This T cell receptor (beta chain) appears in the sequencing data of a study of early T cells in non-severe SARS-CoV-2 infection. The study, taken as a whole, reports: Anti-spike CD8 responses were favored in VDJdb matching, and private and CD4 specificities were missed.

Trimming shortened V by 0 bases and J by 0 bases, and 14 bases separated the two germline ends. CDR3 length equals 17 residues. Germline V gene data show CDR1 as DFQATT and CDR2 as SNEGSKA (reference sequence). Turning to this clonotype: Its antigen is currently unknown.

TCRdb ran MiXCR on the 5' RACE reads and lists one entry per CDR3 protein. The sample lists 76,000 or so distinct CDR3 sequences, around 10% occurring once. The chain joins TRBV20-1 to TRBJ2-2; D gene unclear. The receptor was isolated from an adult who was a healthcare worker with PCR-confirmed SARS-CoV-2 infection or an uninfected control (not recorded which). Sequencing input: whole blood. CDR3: CSARDSPNGPNTGELFF. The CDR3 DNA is TGCAGTGCTAGAGATAGCCCTAACGGTCCGAACACCGGGGAGCTGTTTTTT.